The rows below give T cell receptor beta chains drawn from one sample of a study of CD8+ T cells in alopecia areata. Here immunoSEQ multiplex PCR was the method, and the copy in TCRdb shows in-frame clones only, minus some. This table holds 200,000 to 250,000 clones, more than 45% found once. Sample: CD4+ T cells sorted from blood, taken at week 4, from a patient treated with tofacitinib. All receptors come from a human donor with alopecia areata. CDR3s include the opening cysteine and the closing phenylalanine or tryptophan. D genes are given only for firm matches. Size tells how often a clone was seen (once, few, many) or the class of an expanded clone, and some rows leave it out.

v_gene	abundance	d_gene	j_gene	CDR3aa	CDR3nt
TRBV7-2	NA	TRBD1	TRBJ2-5	CASSQRQGRETQYF	TGTGCCAGCAGCCAGAGACAGGGAAGAGAGACCCAGTACTTC
TRBV30	NA	NA	TRBJ1-6	CAWTTGPYNSPLHF	TGTGCCTGGACGACCGGGCCCTATAATTCACCCCTCCACTTT
TRBV10-3	NA	TRBD2	TRBJ2-3	CAISETRASGDTQYF	TGTGCCATCAGTGAAACAAGGGCTAGCGGGGATACGCAGTATTTT
TRBV2	few	NA	TRBJ1-2	CASSATAYNYGYTF	TGTGCCAGCAGTGCCACAGCGTATAACTATGGCTACACCTTC
TRBV11-3	NA	TRBD1	TRBJ2-5	CASSPGQGRTQYF	TGTGCCAGCAGCCCCGGACAGGGGCGGACCCAGTACTTC
TRBV30	NA	TRBD1	TRBJ1-2	CAWSGQGIGVCTF	TGTGCCTGGAGCGGACAGGGAATTGGTGTTTGCACCTTC
TRBV6-5	NA	TRBD1	TRBJ1-5	CASSQDRGRDQPQHF	TGTGCCAGCAGTCAAGACAGGGGGCGGGATCAGCCCCAGCATTTT
TRBV6-5	NA	TRBD1	TRBJ2-3	CASSYTGQMDTQYF	TGTGCCAGCAGTTACACGGGACAGATGGATACGCAGTATTTT
TRBV25-1	few	TRBD2	TRBJ2-3	CASSEAGGTDTQYF	TGTGCCAGCAGTGAAGCGGGGGGAACAGATACGCAGTATTTT
TRBV29-1	NA	NA	TRBJ1-2	CSVEGGARPTNGYTF	TGCAGCGTTGAAGGGGGGGCCAGACCCACGAATGGCTACACCTTC
TRBV7-2	once	NA	TRBJ1-2	CASSPGWPNGYTF	TGTGCCAGCAGCCCGGGGTGGCCAAATGGCTACACCTTC
TRBV29-1	NA	NA	TRBJ1-2	CSVDPGYGYTF	TGCAGCGTTGACCCAGGTTATGGCTACACCTTC
TRBV29-1	few	NA	TRBJ2-1	CSVVTTFYNEQFF	TGCAGCGTTGTTACGACTTTCTACAATGAGCAGTTCTTC
TRBV7-2	once	TRBD2	TRBJ2-3	CASSLAGGGLVDTQYF	TGTGCCAGCAGCTTAGCGGGCGGGGGGCTGGTAGATACGCAGTATTTT
TRBV6-6	NA	TRBD1	TRBJ2-2	CASSYGVTGQAGELFF	TGTGCCAGCAGTTACGGGGTGACAGGGCAAGCCGGGGAGCTGTTTTTT
TRBV4-1	NA	TRBD1	TRBJ1-2	CASSQEEGTVVGYTF	TGCGCCAGCAGCCAAGAGGAAGGGACAGTAGTAGGCTACACCTTC
TRBV30	few	NA	TRBJ2-5	CAWNALTAQETQYF	TGTGCCTGGAATGCTCTAACAGCCCAAGAGACCCAGTACTTC
TRBV13	once	TRBD1	TRBJ1-6	CASSFGTDNSPLHF	TGTGCCAGCAGCTTTGGGACAGACAATTCACCCCTCCACTTT
TRBV30	few	NA	TRBJ2-7	CAWSPNRGGREQYF	TGTGCCTGGAGTCCAAACAGGGGGGGCCGCGAGCAGTACTTC
TRBV4-3	few	NA	TRBJ2-3	CASSQSATDTQYF	TGCGCCAGCAGCCAATCAGCTACAGATACGCAGTATTTT
TRBV5-1	NA	NA	TRBJ1-2	CASSLGPGSDYGYTF	TGCGCCAGCAGCTTGGGGCCGGGTTCAGACTATGGCTACACCTTC
TRBV7-2	NA	NA	TRBJ2-5	CASSLALGGRETQYF	TGTGCCAGCAGCTTAGCGCTAGGAGGTAGAGAGACCCAGTACTTC
TRBV27	NA	NA	TRBJ1-1	CASSLEGSRAGRFTEAFF	TGTGCCAGCAGTTTGGAAGGGTCTCGGGCAGGCAGATTCACTGAAGCTTTCTTT
TRBV9	once	NA	TRBJ1-2	CASSRNVVPGGYTF	TGTGCCAGCAGCAGAAACGTCGTCCCGGGGGGCTACACCTTC
TRBV30	NA	NA	TRBJ2-7	CAWSYGQKVEQYF	TGTGCCTGGAGCTACGGACAGAAAGTCGAGCAGTACTTC
TRBV29-1	NA	NA	TRBJ2-7	CSGIWSYEQYF	TGCAGCGGGATTTGGTCCTACGAGCAGTACTTC
TRBV28	few	NA	TRBJ2-3	CASLFRGGTDTQYF	TGTGCCAGCCTATTCAGGGGTGGCACAGATACGCAGTATTTT
TRBV12-5	NA	NA	TRBJ2-7	CASGLDSYEQYF	TGTGCTAGTGGGTTGGATAGCTACGAGCAGTACTTC
TRBV5-1	NA	TRBD1	TRBJ2-7	CASSMMGQGAGEQYF	TGCGCCAGCAGCATGATGGGACAGGGGGCGGGAGAGCAGTACTTC
TRBV7-6	few	NA	TRBJ2-5	CASSLGAASGTQYF	TGTGCCAGCAGCTTAGGGGCGGCTTCGGGGACCCAGTACTTC
TRBV9	NA	TRBD2	TRBJ2-3	CASSVGASGGTDTQYF	TGTGCCAGCAGCGTAGGGGCTAGCGGGGGCACAGATACGCAGTATTTT
TRBV29-1	NA	TRBD1	TRBJ1-1	CSVADRVDTEAFF	TGCAGCGTTGCGGACAGGGTAGACACTGAAGCTTTCTTT
TRBV5-1	NA	NA	TRBJ2-7	CASSWESGYEQYF	TGCGCCAGCAGTTGGGAATCGGGCTACGAGCAGTACTTC
TRBV9	NA	NA	TRBJ2-3	CASSVAGGGTDTQYF	TGTGCCAGCAGCGTAGCGGGCGGAGGCACAGATACGCAGTATTTT
TRBV4-1	NA	TRBD1	TRBJ2-7	CASSQGGTGSYEQYF	TGCGCCAGCAGCCAGGGAGGGACAGGGAGTTACGAGCAGTACTTC
TRBV30	NA	NA	TRBJ1-1	CAWSVGGTEAFF	TGTGCCTGGAGTGTTGGTGGCACTGAAGCTTTCTTT
TRBV6-5	NA	TRBD1	TRBJ1-2	CASSSTGRGVYGYTF	TGTGCCAGCAGTTCGACAGGGAGAGGGGTCTATGGCTACACCTTC
TRBV5-1	NA	TRBD1	TRBJ2-7	CASSLPTGTGGEQYF	TGCGCCAGCAGCCTACCTACCGGGACAGGGGGCGAGCAGTACTTC
TRBV5-1	few	TRBD2	TRBJ2-3	CASSGEGRSTDTQYF	TGCGCCAGCAGCGGGGAGGGGAGGAGCACAGATACGCAGTATTTT
TRBV7-2	NA	TRBD2	TRBJ2-3	CASSLDIAGSTDTQYF	TGTGCCAGCAGCTTAGATATAGCGGGTAGCACAGATACGCAGTATTTT
TRBV4-3	few	NA	TRBJ2-3	CASSQAPGAQYF	TGCGCCAGCAGCCAAGCCCCAGGGGCGCAGTATTTT
TRBV29-1	few	TRBD1	TRBJ2-3	CSVGQGVTDTQYF	TGCAGCGTTGGACAGGGGGTTACAGATACGCAGTATTTT
TRBV29-1	NA	NA	TRBJ1-2	CSSNQQGQGYTF	TGCAGCTCAAATCAACAGGGCCAGGGCTACACCTTC
TRBV7-2	few	NA	TRBJ2-4	CASTRTENIQYF	TGTGCCAGCACCAGGACTGAAAACATTCAGTACTTC
TRBV19	NA	NA	TRBJ2-2	CASSDTGFAGELFF	TGTGCCAGTAGCGATACAGGGTTCGCCGGGGAGCTGTTTTTT
TRBV29-1	NA	NA	TRBJ2-3	CSVSGGTDTQYF	TGCAGCGTCTCTGGGGGAACAGATACGCAGTATTTT
TRBV5-1	NA	NA	TRBJ2-3	CASSLGDTQYF	TGCGCCAGCAGCCTCGGAGATACGCAGTATTTT
TRBV4-3	NA	NA	TRBJ2-1	CASSQEPSDNNEQFF	TGCGCCAGCAGCCAAGAGCCGAGCGACAACAATGAGCAGTTCTTC
TRBV18	many	NA	TRBJ2-7	CASSPSGVEQYF	TGTGCCAGCTCACCCTCGGGGGTTGAGCAGTACTTC
TRBV25-1	NA	NA	TRBJ2-4	CASSDLWGMQKNIQYF	TGTGCCAGCAGTGATTTATGGGGGATGCAAAAAAACATTCAGTACTTC
TRBV2	NA	NA	TRBJ2-6	CASSVLSGANVLTF	TGTGCCAGCAGTGTCCTCTCTGGGGCCAACGTCCTGACTTTC
TRBV9	NA	NA	TRBJ2-7	CASSVAQGGEQYF	TGTGCCAGCAGCGTGGCACAGGGAGGCGAGCAGTACTTC
TRBV29-1	NA	TRBD1	TRBJ1-2	CSVDTGGRGYTF	TGCAGCGTTGATACAGGGGGCCGTGGCTACACCTTC
TRBV7-2	NA	TRBD1	TRBJ2-2	CASSSQGAGATGELFF	TGTGCCAGCAGCTCCCAGGGGGCAGGTGCGACCGGGGAGCTGTTTTTT
TRBV30	NA	NA	TRBJ1-6	CAWSVGGSPLHF	TGTGCCTGGAGTGTGGGGGGTTCACCCCTCCACTTT
TRBV10-3	NA	NA	TRBJ1-1	CATEAKQLNTEAFF	TGTGCCACCGAGGCCAAACAGTTGAACACTGAAGCTTTCTTT
TRBV30	NA	NA	TRBJ1-6	CAWSPDSYSPLHF	TGTGCCTGGAGCCCGGACTCCTATTCACCCCTCCACTTT
TRBV7-8	NA	NA	TRBJ1-1	CASSLLSSRRFF	TGTGCCAGCAGCTTATTGTCGTCCAGACGCTTCTTT